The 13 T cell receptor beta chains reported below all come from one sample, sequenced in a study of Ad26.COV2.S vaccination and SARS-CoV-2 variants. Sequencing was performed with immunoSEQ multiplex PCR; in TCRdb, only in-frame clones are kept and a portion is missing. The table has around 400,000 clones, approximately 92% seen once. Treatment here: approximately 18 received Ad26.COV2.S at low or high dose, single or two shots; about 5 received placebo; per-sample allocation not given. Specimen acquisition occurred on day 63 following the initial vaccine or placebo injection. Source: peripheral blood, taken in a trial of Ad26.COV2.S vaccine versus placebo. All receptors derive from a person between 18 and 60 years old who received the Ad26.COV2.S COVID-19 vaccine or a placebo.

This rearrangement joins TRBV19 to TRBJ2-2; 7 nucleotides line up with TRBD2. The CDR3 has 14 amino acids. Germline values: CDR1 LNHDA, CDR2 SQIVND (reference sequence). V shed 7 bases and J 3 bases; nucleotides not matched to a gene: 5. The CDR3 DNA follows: TGTGCCAGTACGGCGGGAGAGTACACCGGGGAGCTGTTTTTT. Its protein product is CASTAGEYTGELFF.

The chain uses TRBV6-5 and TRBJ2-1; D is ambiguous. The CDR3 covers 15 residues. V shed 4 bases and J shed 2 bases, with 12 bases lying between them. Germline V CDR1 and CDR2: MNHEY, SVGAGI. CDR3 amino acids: CASSSTLAPYNEQFF. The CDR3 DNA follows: TGTGCCAGCAGTTCTACTCTGGCACCCTACAATGAGCAGTTCTTC.

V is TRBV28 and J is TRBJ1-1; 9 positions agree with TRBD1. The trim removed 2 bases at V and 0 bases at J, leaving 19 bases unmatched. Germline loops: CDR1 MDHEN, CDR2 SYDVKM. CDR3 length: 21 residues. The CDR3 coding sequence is TGTGCCAGCAGTTTAAAGTCGACAGGGGGTTTTCCCAAAGGACTGAACACTGAAGCTTTCTTT. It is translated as CASSLKSTGGFPKGLNTEAFF.

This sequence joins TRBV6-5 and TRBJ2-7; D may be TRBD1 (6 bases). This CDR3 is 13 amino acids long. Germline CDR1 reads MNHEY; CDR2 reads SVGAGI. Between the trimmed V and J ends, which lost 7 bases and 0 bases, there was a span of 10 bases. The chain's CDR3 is CASMEDSSYEQYF. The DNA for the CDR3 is TGTGCCAGCATGGAGGACAGCTCCTACGAGCAGTACTTC.

CDR3 in DNA: TGCGCCAGCAGCCAAAGTGTAGCGGGTGCATACAATGAGCAGTTCTTC. This codes for CASSQSVAGAYNEQFF. This chain uses TRBV4-3 with TRBJ2-1, with 7 nucleotides matching TRBD2. The CDR3 contains 16 residues. Looked up from germline, CDR1 is LGHNA and CDR2 is YSLEER. V shed 2 bases, J shed 4 bases, and the junction held 8 bases outside the gene matches.

The CDR3 spells CASSQFTGTSGRTGETQYF. The CDR3 DNA sequence: TGTGCCAGCAGCCAATTCACGGGGACTAGCGGGAGGACAGGAGAGACCCAGTACTTC. The rearrangement uses TRBV3-1 (or the pseudogene TRBV3-2) and TRBJ2-5; 15 bases fit TRBD2. CDR1 is LGHDT and CDR2 is YNNKEL in the germline V gene (reference sequence). The V segment lost 2 bases and the J segment 4 bases; nucleotides outside the gene matches: 11. This CDR3 contains 19 residues.

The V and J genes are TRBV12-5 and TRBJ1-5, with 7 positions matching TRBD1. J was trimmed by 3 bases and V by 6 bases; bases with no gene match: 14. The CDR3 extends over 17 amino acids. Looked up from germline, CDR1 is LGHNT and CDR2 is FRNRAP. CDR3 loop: CASGQISGGQNNQPQHF. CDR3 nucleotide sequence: TGTGCTAGTGGCCAGATCTCAGGGGGACAAAACAATCAGCCCCAGCATTTT.

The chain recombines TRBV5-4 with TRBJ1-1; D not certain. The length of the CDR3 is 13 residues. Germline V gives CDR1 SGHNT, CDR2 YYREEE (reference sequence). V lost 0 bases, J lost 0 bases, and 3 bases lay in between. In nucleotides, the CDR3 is TGTGCCAGCAGCTTGGGGGTGAACACTGAAGCTTTCTTT. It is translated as CASSLGVNTEAFF.

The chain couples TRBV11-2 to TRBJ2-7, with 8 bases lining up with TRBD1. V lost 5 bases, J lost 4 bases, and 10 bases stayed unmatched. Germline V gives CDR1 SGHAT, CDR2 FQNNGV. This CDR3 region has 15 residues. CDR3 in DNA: TGTGCCAGCAGCACGCTGACAGGGGTTCAATACGAGCAGTACTTC. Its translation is CASSTLTGVQYEQYF.

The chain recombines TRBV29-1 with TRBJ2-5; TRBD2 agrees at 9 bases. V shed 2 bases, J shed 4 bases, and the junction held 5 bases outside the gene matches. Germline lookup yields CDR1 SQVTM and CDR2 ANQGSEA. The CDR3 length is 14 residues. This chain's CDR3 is CSVELAGKGETQYF. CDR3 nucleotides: TGCAGCGTTGAACTAGCGGGAAAGGGAGAGACCCAGTACTTC.

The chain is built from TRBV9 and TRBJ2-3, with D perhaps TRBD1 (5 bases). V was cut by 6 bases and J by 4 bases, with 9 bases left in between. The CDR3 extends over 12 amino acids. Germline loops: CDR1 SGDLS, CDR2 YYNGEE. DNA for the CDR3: TGTGCCAGCAAGGGGATAGCAGATACGCAGTATTTT. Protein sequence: CASKGIADTQYF.

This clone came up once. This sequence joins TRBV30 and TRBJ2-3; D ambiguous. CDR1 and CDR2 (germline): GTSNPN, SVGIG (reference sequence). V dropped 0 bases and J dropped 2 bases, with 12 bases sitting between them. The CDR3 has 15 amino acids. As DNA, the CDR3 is TGTGCCTGGAGTGTGATGCGGAGCTTCACAGATACGCAGTATTTT. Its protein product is CAWSVMRSFTDTQYF.

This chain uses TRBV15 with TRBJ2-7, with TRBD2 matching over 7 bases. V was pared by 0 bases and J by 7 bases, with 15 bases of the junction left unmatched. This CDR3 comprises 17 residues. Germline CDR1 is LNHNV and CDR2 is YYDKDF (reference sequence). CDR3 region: CATSRDIGGTSPREQYF. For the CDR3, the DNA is TGTGCCACCAGCAGAGATATCGGGGGGACTTCCCCTCGAGAGCAGTACTTC.